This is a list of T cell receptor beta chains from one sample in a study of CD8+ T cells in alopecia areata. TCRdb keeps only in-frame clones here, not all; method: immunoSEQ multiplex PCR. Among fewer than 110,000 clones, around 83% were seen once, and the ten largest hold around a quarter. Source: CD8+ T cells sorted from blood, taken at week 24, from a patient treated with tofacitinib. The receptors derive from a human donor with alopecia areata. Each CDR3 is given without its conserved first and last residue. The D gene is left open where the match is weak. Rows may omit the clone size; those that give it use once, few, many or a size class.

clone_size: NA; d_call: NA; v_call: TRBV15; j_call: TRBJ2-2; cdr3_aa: ATSRASVTGELF
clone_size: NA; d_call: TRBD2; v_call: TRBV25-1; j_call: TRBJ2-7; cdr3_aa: ASSDPVEAGGRYEQY
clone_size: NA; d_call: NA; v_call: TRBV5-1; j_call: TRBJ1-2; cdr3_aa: ASSFTTGHGYT
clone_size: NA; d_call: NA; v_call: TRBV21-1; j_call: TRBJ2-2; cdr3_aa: ASSKARGQYTGELF
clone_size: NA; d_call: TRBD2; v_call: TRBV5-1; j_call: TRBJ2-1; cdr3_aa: ASSFLTSGGYNEQF
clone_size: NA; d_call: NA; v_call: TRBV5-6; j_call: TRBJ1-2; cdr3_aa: ASSSAGTPNYGYT
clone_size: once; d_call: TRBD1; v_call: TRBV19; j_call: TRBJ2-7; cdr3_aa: ASSSGTGSYEQY
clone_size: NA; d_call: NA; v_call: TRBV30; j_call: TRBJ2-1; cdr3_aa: AWSVWAANEQF
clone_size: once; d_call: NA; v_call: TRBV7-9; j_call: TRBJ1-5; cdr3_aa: ASSLGGTNQPQH
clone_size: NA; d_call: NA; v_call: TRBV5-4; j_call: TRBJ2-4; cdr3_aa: ASSLEGEGFQY
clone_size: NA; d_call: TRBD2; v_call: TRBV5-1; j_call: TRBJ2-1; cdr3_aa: ASSLIGGEQF
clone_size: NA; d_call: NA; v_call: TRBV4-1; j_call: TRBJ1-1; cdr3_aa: ASSQELQLNTEAF
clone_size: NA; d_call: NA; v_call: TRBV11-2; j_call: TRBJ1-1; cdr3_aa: ASSLDRGSEAF
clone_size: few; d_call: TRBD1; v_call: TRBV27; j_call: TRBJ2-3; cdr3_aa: ASSLTGGGDTQY
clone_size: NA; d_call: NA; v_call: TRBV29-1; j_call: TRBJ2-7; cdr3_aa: SVEGEAYEQY
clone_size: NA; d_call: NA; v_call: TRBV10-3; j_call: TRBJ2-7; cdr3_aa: AISEFSGDEQY
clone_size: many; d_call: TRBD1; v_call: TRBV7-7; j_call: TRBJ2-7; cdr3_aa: ASSFGQGDSYEQY
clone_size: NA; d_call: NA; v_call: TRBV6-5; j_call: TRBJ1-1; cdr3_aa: ASSFETMGTEAF
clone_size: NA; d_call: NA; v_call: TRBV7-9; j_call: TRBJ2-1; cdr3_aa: ASSLGGLRRGYHEQF
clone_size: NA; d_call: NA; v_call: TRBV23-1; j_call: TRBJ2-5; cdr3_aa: ASSQSPYSGETQY
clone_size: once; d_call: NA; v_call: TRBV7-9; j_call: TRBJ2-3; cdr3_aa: ASSSNLPGDTQY
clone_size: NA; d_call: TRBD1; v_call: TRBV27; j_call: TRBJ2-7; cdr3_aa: ASSLSGTVYEQY
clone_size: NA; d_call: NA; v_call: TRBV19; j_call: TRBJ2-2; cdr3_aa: ASSFRVAGELF
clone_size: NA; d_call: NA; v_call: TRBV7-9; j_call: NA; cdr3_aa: ASSADNFGPEQY
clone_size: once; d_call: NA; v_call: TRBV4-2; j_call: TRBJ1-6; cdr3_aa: ASSPSHSTLNSPDSPLH
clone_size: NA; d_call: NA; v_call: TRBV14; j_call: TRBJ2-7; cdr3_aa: ASSPAHYEQY
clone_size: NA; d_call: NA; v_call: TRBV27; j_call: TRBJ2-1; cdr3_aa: ASSLLASSYNEQF
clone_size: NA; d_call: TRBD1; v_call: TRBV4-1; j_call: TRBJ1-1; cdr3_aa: ASSQEQGPTEAF
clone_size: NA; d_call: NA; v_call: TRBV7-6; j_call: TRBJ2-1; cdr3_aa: ASSLTLSGKAEQF
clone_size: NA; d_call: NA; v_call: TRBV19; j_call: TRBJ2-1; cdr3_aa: ASSPGDSSYNEQF
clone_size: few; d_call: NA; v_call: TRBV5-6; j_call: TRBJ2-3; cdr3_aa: ASSFSSTDTQY
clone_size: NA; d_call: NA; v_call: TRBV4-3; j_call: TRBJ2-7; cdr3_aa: ASSQVVDPNSLYEQY
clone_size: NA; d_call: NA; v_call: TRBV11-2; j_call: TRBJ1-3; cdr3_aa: ASSLGVLGTGNTIY
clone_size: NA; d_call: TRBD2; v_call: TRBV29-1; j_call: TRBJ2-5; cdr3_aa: SVDGLAGGYQETQY
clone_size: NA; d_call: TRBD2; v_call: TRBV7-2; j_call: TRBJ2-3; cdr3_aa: ASSSPRGGQHSTDTQY
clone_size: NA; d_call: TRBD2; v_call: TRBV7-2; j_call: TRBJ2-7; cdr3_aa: ASSLEDSSGGPRSGEQY
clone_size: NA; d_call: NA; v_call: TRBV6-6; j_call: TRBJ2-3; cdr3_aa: ASSYSGTDTQY
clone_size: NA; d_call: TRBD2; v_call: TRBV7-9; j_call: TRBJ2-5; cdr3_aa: ASSSSQRGAPRETQY
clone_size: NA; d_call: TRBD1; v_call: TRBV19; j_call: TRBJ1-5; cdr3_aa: ASTGTGGPNQPQH
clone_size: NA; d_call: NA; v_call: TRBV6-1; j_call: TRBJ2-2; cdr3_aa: ASSDVGGIETGELF
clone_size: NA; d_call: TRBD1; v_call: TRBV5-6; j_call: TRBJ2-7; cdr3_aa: ASSPRQGARYEQY
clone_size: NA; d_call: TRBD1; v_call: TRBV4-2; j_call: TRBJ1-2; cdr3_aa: ASTKLGDRAYGYT
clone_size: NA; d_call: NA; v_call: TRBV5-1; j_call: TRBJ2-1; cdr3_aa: ASSLASYEQF
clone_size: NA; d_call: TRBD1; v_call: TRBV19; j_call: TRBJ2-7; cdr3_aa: ASSPAGGSAYEQY
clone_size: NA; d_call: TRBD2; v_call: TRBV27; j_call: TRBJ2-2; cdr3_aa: ASRRTSGESGELF
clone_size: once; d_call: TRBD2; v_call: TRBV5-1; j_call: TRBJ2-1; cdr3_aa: ASSSGLADYNEQF
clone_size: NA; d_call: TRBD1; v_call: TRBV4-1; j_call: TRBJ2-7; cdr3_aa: ASSQVTGNHEQY
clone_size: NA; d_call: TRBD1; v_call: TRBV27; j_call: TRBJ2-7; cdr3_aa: ASSPLRGTGDEQY
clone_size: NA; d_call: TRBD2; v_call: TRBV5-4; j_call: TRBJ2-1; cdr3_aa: ASRGRGAYNEQF
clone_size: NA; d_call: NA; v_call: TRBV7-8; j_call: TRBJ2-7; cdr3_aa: ASSGDNTGKPYEQY
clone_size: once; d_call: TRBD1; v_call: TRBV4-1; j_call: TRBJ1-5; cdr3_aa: ASRPTDRQDQPQH
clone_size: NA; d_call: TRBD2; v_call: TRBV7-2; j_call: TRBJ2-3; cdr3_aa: ASQASGGSDTQY
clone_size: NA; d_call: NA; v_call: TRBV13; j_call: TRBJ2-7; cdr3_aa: ASSLLSGTLHEQY